This T cell receptor beta chain was sequenced for a study of CD8 T cells in Susac syndrome. Reverse transcription used about 0.45 to 1 ug RNA and random hexamers. TCRdb reanalysed the immunoSEQ multiplex PCR reads using MiXCR and keeps one entry per CDR3 protein. The sample lists roughly 200,000 distinct CDR3 sequences; just under 95% were seen once. This sequence was found in a human donor in good health. The sequenced sample consisted of CD4+ T cells from PBMCs.

The CDR3: CASSLDPGQKQYF. DNA for the CDR3: TGTGCCAGCAGCCTGGATCCTGGACAGAAACAGTACTTC. The chain uses TRBV6-2 or TRBV6-3 and TRBJ2-7; D might be TRBD1 (6 bases). Germline V gene sequence: CDR1 MNHEY, CDR2 SVGEGT. This CDR3 is 13 amino acids long. Trimming pared 6 bases from V and 10 bases from J, leaving 19 bases between.